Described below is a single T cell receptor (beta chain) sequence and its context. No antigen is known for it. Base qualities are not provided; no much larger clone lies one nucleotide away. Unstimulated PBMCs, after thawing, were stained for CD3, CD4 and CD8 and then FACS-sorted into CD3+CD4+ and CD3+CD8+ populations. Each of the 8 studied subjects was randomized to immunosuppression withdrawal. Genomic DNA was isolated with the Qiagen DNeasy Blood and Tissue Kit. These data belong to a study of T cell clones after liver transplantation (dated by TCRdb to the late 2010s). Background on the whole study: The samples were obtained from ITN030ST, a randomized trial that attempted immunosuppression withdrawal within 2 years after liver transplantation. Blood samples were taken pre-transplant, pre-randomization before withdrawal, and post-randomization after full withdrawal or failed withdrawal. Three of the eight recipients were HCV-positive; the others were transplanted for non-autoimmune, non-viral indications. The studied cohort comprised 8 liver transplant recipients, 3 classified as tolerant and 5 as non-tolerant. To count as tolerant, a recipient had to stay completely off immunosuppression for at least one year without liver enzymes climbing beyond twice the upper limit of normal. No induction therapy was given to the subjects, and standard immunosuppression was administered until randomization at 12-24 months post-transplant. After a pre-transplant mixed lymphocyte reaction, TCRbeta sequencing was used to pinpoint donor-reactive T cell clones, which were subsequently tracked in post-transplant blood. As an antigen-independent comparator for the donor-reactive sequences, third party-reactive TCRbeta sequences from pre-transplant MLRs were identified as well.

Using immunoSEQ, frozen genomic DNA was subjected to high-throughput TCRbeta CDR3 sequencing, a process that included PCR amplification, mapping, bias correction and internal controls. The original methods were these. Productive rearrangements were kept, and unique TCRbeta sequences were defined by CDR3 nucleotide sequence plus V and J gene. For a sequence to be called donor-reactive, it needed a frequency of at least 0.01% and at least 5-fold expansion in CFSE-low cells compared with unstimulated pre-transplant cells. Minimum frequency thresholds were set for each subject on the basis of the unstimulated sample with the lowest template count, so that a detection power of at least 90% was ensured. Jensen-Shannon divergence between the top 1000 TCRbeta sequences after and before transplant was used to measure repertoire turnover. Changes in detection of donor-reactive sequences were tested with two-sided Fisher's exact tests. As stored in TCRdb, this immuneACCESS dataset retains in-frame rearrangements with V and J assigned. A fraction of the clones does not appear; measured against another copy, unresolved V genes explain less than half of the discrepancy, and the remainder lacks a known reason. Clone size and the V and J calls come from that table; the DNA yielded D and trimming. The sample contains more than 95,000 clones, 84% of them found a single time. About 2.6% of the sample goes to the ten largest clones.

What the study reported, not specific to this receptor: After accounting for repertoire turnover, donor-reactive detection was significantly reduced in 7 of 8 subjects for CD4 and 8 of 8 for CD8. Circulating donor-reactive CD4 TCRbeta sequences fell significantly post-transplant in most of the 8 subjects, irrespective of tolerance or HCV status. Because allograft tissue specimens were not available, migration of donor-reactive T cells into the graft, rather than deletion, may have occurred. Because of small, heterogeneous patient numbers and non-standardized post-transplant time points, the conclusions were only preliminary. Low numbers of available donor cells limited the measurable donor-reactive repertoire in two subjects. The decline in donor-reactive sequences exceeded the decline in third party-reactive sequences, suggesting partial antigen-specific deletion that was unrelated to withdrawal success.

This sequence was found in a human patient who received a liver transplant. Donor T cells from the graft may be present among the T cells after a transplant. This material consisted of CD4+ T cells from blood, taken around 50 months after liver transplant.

The CDR3 has the sequence CAIRAVGPVPFF. In nucleotide form, the sequence is TGTGCCATTCGCGCAGTAGGGCCGGTGCCTTTCTTT. The chain is made from TRBV10-3 and TRBJ1-1, with the D gene call left open. The CDR3, cysteine through phenylalanine, is 12 amino acids long. The only DNA kept is the CDR3, 36 bases in frame from the first base. V is shortened by 9 bases, J by 12 bases, and the region joining them spans 20 bases. From the germline V gene, CDR1 is ENHRY and CDR2 is SYGVKD.